The 23 T cell receptor beta chains below were found in one sample sequenced in a study of cytomegalovirus exposure and HLA in healthy donors. A multiplex PCR was run with 60 Vbeta primers and 13 Jbeta primers. This table comes from immunoSEQ multiplex PCR, and its TCRdb copy is limited to in-frame clones, with some not included. Of 150,000 to 200,000 clones in the sample, 76% are singletons; the top ten hold approximately 3%. Sequencing was performed on PBMCs. The receptors derive from a male donor in good health and CMV-seronegative.

The rearrangement links TRBV7-9 to TRBJ2-2; D is undetermined. V was shortened by 2 bases and J by 7 bases, with 5 bases between the two germline ends. The CDR3 length is 12 residues. Germline CDR1 SEHNR, CDR2 FQNEAQ (reference sequence). Here the CDR3 reads CASSLQIGELFF. In nucleotides, the CDR3 is TGTGCCAGCAGCTTACAGATCGGGGAGCTGTTTTTT.

The genes are TRBV5-1 and TRBJ1-4; possible D gene TRBD1, 6 bases. The germline V and J ends were trimmed by 2 bases and 7 bases, with 18 bases remaining between them. Germline CDR1 SGHRS, CDR2 YFSETQ. The CDR3 consists of 16 residues. Here the CDR3 DNA reads TGCGCCAGCAGCTTCGCTCAGGGGCAGGTCGTTGAAAAACTGTTTTTT. Protein product: CASSFAQGQVVEKLFF.

The chain recombines TRBV2 with TRBJ1-1; D is possibly TRBD1 (5 bases). The CDR3 contains 13 residues. The V end was cut by 4 bases, the J end by 0 bases, with 6 bases between. The germline CDR1 and CDR2 sequences are SNHLY and FYNNEI. CDR3 protein: CASSGQMNTEAFF. Written as DNA, the CDR3 is TGTGCCAGCAGTGGACAGATGAACACTGAAGCTTTCTTT.

The rearrangement joins TRBV7-7 to TRBJ2-7; TRBD1 agrees at 7 bases. The germline gives CDR1 SSHAT, CDR2 FNYEAQ (reference sequence). V gave up 1 base and J gave up 3 bases; unmatched junction bases: 3. The CDR3 runs to 14 residues. The CDR3 bases are TGTGCCAGCAGCTTAGGACAGGGTGGCTACGAGCAGTACTTC. Translated: CASSLGQGGYEQYF.

This rearrangement joins TRBV6-1 to TRBJ1-2, with D maybe TRBD1 (5 bases). Per the germline V gene, CDR1 is MNHNS and CDR2 is SASEGT. V was shortened by 6 bases and J by 7 bases, with 12 bases between the two germline ends. The CDR3 has 12 residues. CDR3 region: CASSLQGVGYTF. Here the CDR3 DNA reads TGTGCCAGCAGCCTTCAGGGTGTTGGCTACACCTTC.

This rearrangement joins TRBV4-2 to TRBJ2-3; D is ambiguous. Germline CDR1 reads LGHNA; CDR2 reads YNFKEQ. Trimming cost V 0 bases and J 1 base, with 14 bases left between them. The CDR3 extends over 17 amino acids. CDR3 nucleotides: TGTGCCAGCAGCCAAGATATAGGAGCGATGGGCACAGATACGCAGTATTTT. It translates to CASSQDIGAMGTDTQYF.

The rearrangement links TRBV6-5 to TRBJ2-7; 7 bases match TRBD2. CDR3 length: 15 amino acids. The germline gives CDR1 MNHEY, CDR2 SVGAGI. After removal of 2 bases from V and 0 bases from J, the junction contained 4 bases not matched to a gene. Here the CDR3 DNA reads TGTGCCAGCAGTTACAGTCGCGGGAGCTCCTACGAGCAGTACTTC. Its translation: CASSYSRGSSYEQYF.

The rearrangement uses TRBV5-1 and TRBJ1-1; D remains unclear. Germline CDR1 reads SGHRS; CDR2 reads YFSETQ. V was cut by 4 bases and J by 3 bases, with 13 bases left in between. The length of the CDR3 is 14 residues. CDR3 DNA: TGCGCCAGCAGCCCCGGAGAACCACACACTGAAGCTTTCTTT. It translates to CASSPGEPHTEAFF.

This clone was found a few times. This chain connects TRBV7-2 to TRBJ2-1; TRBD1 agrees at 9 bases. The CDR3 loop spans 15 amino acids. Germline CDR1 is SGHTA and CDR2 is FQGNSA. The V gene end was trimmed by 1 base and the J gene end by 7 bases; junction bases not matched to a gene: 5. The CDR3: CASSLGDRVVNEQFF. For the CDR3, the DNA is TGTGCCAGCAGCTTAGGGGACAGGGTAGTGAATGAGCAGTTCTTC.

The chain couples TRBV9 to TRBJ1-4; possible D gene TRBD1, 5 bases. Trimming cost V 4 bases and J 3 bases, with 13 bases left between them. The germline CDR1 and CDR2 sequences are SGDLS and YYNGEE. CDR3 length: 15 residues. The CDR3 nucleotides read TGTGCCAGCAGCATAGGCGGGGGAGCTAATGAAAAACTGTTTTTT. Encoded protein: CASSIGGGANEKLFF.

This clone was observed a single time. The DNA of the CDR3 is TGTGCCAGCAGCTTTAACCGGGACAGGGGGCAGTTCTTC. Residues: CASSFNRDRGQFF. The V call is TRBV7-6, the J call TRBJ2-1; 10 bases are a match to TRBD1. Germline V gene lookup returns CDR1 SGHVS and CDR2 FNYEAQ. CDR3 size: 13 residues. Losses at the gene ends were 3 bases for V and 12 bases for J; bases not matched to a gene: 5.

The chain recombines TRBV7-8 with TRBJ1-2, with 7 nucleotides matching TRBD1. This CDR3 contains 16 residues. Germline CDR1 is SGHVS and CDR2 is FQNEAQ. After removal of 2 bases from V and 5 bases from J, the junction contained 11 bases not matched to a gene. The CDR3 sequence is CASSLWAGTVAYGYTF. DNA for the CDR3: TGTGCCAGCAGCTTATGGGCCGGGACAGTGGCTTATGGCTACACCTTC.

The J gene is TRBJ2-5, the V gene TRBV30; 11 nucleotides agree with TRBD2. CDR1 is GTSNPN, CDR2 SVGIG, per germline (reference sequence). V lost 3 bases and J lost 5; bases outside the gene matches: 8. This CDR3 contains 15 residues. CDR3 DNA: TGTGCCTGGAGCCCCGGGACTAGCGGCTTTGAGACCCAGTACTTC. This codes for CAWSPGTSGFETQYF.

This clone is a singleton in its sample. This chain joins TRBV2 and TRBJ2-7, with D perhaps matching TRBD1 (6 bases). Trimming pared 2 bases from V and 5 bases from J, leaving 10 bases between. From germline, CDR1 is SNHLY and CDR2 FYNNEI. This CDR3 has 13 residues. The CDR3 DNA follows: TGTGCCAGCAGTGAACAGGGGTCCCACGAGCAGTACTTC. Translation: CASSEQGSHEQYF.

Only a few counts were recorded for this clone. The CDR3 region is CASSDPRTDRPQHF. CDR3 DNA: TGTGCCAGCAGTGATCCTCGGACAGATAGACCCCAGCATTTT. This sequence joins TRBV25-1 and TRBJ1-5; a weak D match, TRBD1 (6 bases). V gave up 3 bases and J gave up 10 bases, with 16 bases separating them. This CDR3 comprises 14 residues. Germline V gene sequence: CDR1 MGHDK, CDR2 SYGVNS.

The CDR3: CASSPWTGVGNTQYF. The CDR3 DNA reads TGTGCCAGCAGTCCATGGACAGGGGTCGGGAATACGCAGTATTTT. This chain connects TRBV2 to TRBJ2-3, with 9 bases matching TRBD1. The germline gives CDR1 SNHLY, CDR2 FYNNEI. The CDR3 totals 15 residues. Trimming took 5 bases from V and 7 from J; bases not matched to a gene: 10. The full variable domain, with the rest looked up from reference TRBV2 and TRBJ2-3, is EPEVTQTPSHQVTQMGQEVILRCVPISNHLYFYWYRQILGQKVEFLVSFYNNEISEKSEIFDDQFSVERPDGSNFTLKIRSTKLEDSAMYFCASSPWTGVGNTQYFGPGTRLTVL.

The chain employs TRBV10-3 and TRBJ1-3; weak D call: TRBD1 (6 bases). The V and J ends lost 7 bases and 2 bases respectively, with 15 bases between them. The CDR3 loop spans 15 amino acids. Germline CDR1 is ENHRY and CDR2 is SYGVKD. The CDR3 nucleotides are TGTGCCATCACCCCACAGGGTACGACTGGAAACACCATATATTTT. As protein: CAITPQGTTGNTIYF.

The chain has TRBV29-1 and TRBJ1-5, with D perhaps matching TRBD1 (5 bases). The germline gives CDR1 SQVTM, CDR2 ANQGSEA. The CDR3 sequence is 12 residues long. V was clipped by 4 bases and J by 5 bases, with 9 bases between them. CDR3 nucleotides: TGCAGCGTTGGGGGCCACGATCAGCCCCAGCATTTT. It codes for CSVGGHDQPQHF.

CDR3 DNA sequence: TGTGCCTGGAGTGTTTTAGTGAACACTGAAGCTTTCTTT. Protein product: CAWSVLVNTEAFF. The chain couples TRBV30 to TRBJ1-1; D unclear. In germline, CDR1 is GTSNPN, CDR2 SVGIG (reference sequence). The ends were cut back, 0 bases at V and 0 bases at J, with 5 bases in the middle. The CDR3 has 13 residues.

This chain connects TRBV5-1 to TRBJ1-2; 7 bases agree with TRBD1. CDR1 is SGHRS, CDR2 YFSETQ, per germline. The V segment lost 4 bases and the J segment 5 bases; nucleotides outside the gene matches: 2. The CDR3 is 12 residues long. DNA for the CDR3: TGCGCCAGCAGCCCGGGACAGTATGGCTACACCTTC. As protein: CASSPGQYGYTF.

The J gene is TRBJ2-5, the V gene TRBV5-4; 8 nucleotides match TRBD1. The CDR3 consists of 14 residues. The germline V gene has CDR1 SGHNT and CDR2 YYREEE (reference sequence). Trimming removed 3 bases from V and 5 bases from J; junction bases left unmatched: 6. The DNA of the CDR3 is TGTGCCAGCAGCTGGACAGGGCGGAGGGAGACCCAGTACTTC. It codes for CASSWTGRRETQYF.

In this sample, this clone turned up a few times. The genes are TRBV7-2 and TRBJ2-1; the match to TRBD2 covers 9 bases. In germline, CDR1 is SGHTA, CDR2 FQGNSA. CDR3 length: 13 residues. V gave up 1 base and J gave up 15 bases; unmatched junction bases: 7. CDR3 region: CASSLGDLAGMFF. CDR3 coding DNA: TGTGCCAGCAGCTTAGGGGACCTAGCGGGGATGTTCTTC.

The chain recombines TRBV27 with TRBJ1-5; D uncertain. The CDR3 has 13 amino acids. The V gene lost 2 bases and the J gene lost 2 bases, with 4 bases spanning the gap. Germline CDR1 reads MNHEY; CDR2 reads SMNVEV (reference sequence). The CDR3 DNA is TGTGCCAGCAGTTTAGCAGGCAATCAGCCCCAGCATTTT. Amino acid sequence: CASSLAGNQPQHF.